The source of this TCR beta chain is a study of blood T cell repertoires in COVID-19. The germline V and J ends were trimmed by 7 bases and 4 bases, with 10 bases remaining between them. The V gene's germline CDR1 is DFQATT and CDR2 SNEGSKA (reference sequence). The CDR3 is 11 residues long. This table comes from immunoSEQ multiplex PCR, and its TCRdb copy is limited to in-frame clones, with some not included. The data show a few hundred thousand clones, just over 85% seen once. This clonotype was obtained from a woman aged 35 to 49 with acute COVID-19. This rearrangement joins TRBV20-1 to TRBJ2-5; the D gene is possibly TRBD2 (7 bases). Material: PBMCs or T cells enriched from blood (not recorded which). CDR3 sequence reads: CSVGGRETQYF. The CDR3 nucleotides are TGCAGTGTCGGGGGGCGAGAGACCCAGTACTTC.